Listed here are 14 T cell receptor beta chains from one sample, sequenced in a study of identical twins (dated by TCRdb to the mid-2010s). Preparation of the library involved 5' RACE. The sample was run on an Illumina HiSeq 2000. TCRdb trimmed the raw reads at Q25, called clones with MiXCR and kept productive beta chains. Each entry is one CDR3 protein sequence, shown with its most common DNA and genes. The sample includes 450,000 or so distinct CDR3 sequences, with around a sixth observed a single time. In total, the top ten clones hold 12% of the sample. Sample: naive T cells sorted from blood. In the paper's terms, the cell subset or site label means: cells isolated with a human naive T-cell isolation kit. These receptors came from a man aged 50 to 60 in good health.

There are a few counts of this clonotype. The J gene is TRBJ2-2, the V gene TRBV20-1; the match to TRBD2 covers 11 bases. The CDR3 is 15 residues long. Germline CDR1 reads DFQATT; CDR2 reads SNEGSKA (reference sequence). The ends lost 3 bases at V and 6 bases at J; junction bases unmatched: 6. The CDR3 sequence is CSASVLAGVPGELFF. The CDR3 coding sequence is TGCAGTGCTAGTGTACTAGCGGGAGTGCCCGGGGAGCTGTTTTTT.

The chain is built from TRBV12-3 or TRBV12-4 and TRBJ1-2; no clear D gene. The length of the CDR3 is 13 residues. V lost 5 bases, J lost 6 bases, and 13 bases lay in between. The CDR3 loop reads CASSPAGLDGYTF. In nucleotides, the CDR3 is TGTGCCAGCAGTCCCGCGGGGTTGGATGGCTACACCTTC.

This rearrangement joins TRBV19 to TRBJ2-3, with D perhaps matching TRBD2 (6 bases). Germline V lookup: CDR1 LNHDA, CDR2 SQIVND (reference sequence). This CDR3 comprises 14 residues. V lost 1 base and J 2 bases, leaving 7 bases between the germline ends. The CDR3 DNA sequence: TGTGCCAGTAGTATAGCGGGAGCCACAGATACGCAGTATTTT. Residues: CASSIAGATDTQYF.

V is TRBV9 and J is TRBJ2-5; D unresolved. This CDR3 region has 13 residues. V was trimmed by 0 bases and J by 1 base, leaving 4 bases between them. Germline-derived CDR1 and CDR2 are SGDLS and YYNGEE. This CDR3 is CASSVGVQETQYF. The DNA of the CDR3 is TGTGCCAGCAGCGTAGGGGTCCAAGAGACCCAGTACTTC.

This clonotype has a handful of counts. This rearrangement joins TRBV20-1 to TRBJ1-6; D possibly corresponds to TRBD1 (5 bases). The CDR3 length is 13 residues. The V and J ends lost 7 bases and 7 bases respectively, with 14 bases between them. CDR1 DFQATT and CDR2 SNEGSKA come from the germline V gene (reference sequence). As DNA, the CDR3 is TGCAGTGGGACGGGACGGAGGAATTCACCCCTCCACTTT. It translates to CSGTGRRNSPLHF.

This clonotype came up many times. The chain is built from TRBV5-1 and TRBJ1-2; 9 nucleotides align to TRBD1. Germline CDR1 SGHRS, CDR2 YFSETQ. Germline trimming cut 4 bases from V and 7 bases from J; bases unmatched to any gene: 14. This CDR3 is 16 amino acids long. The CDR3 is CASSRWTGESGSGYTF. The CDR3 DNA sequence: TGCGCCAGCAGCCGGTGGACAGGGGAGAGTGGAAGTGGCTACACCTTC.

This rearrangement joins TRBV5-6 to TRBJ2-5; 9 bases are shared with TRBD2. J lost 2 bases, V lost 1 base, and 3 bases had no gene match. Germline V CDR1 and CDR2: SGHDT, YYEEEE. The CDR3 sequence is 15 residues long. DNA of the CDR3: TGTGCCAGCAGCTTGCCGCTAGCGGGACAAGAGACCCAGTACTTC. Protein product: CASSLPLAGQETQYF. Variable domain in full (rest from reference TRBV5-6 and TRBJ2-5): DAGVTQSPTHLIKTRGQQVTLRCSPKSGHDTVSWYQQALGQGPQFIFQYYEEEERQRGNFPDRFSGHQFPNYSSELNVNALLLGDSALYLCASSLPLAGQETQYFGPGTRLLVL.

This clonotype was counted between two and nine times. V gene TRBV7-9 combines with J gene TRBJ2-1; 12 bases map to TRBD2. The germline CDR1 and CDR2 sequences are SEHNR and FQNEAQ (reference sequence). The CDR3 extends over 16 amino acids. Trimming cost V 5 bases and J 5 bases; bases outside gene matches: 7. CDR3 region: CASSEHRLAGDNEQFF. CDR3 DNA sequence: TGTGCCAGCAGCGAACATCGACTAGCGGGAGACAATGAGCAGTTCTTC.

The table lists this clonotype with a few counts. J is TRBJ2-2 and V is TRBV5-1; D unclear. The CDR3 consists of 15 residues. From germline, CDR1 is SGHRS and CDR2 YFSETQ. V was pared by 3 bases and J by 5 bases, with 14 bases between. Here the CDR3 DNA reads TGCGCCAGCAGCTCCCTAAACACCCTGACCGGGGAGCTGTTTTTT. This gives the protein CASSSLNTLTGELFF. Together with reference TRBV5-1 and TRBJ2-2, the CDR3 gives the full variable domain: KAGVTQTPRYLIKTRGQQVTLSCSPISGHRSVSWYQQTPGQGLQFLFEYFSETQRNKGNFPGRFSGRQFSNSRSEMNVSTLELGDSALYLCASSSLNTLTGELFFGEGSRLTVL.

This clonotype was counted between two and nine times. An end of the junction does not agree with germline; a read error may underlie this. The chain employs TRBV4-1 and TRBJ1-2, with D perhaps TRBD1 (5 bases). Germline lookup yields CDR1 MGHRA and CDR2 YSYEKL. The CDR3 runs to 15 residues. DNA of the CDR3: TGCGCCAGCAGCCAAGTTCTGGGGACGTCCAATGGCTACCCCTTC. This codes for CASSQVLGTSNGYPF.

The table lists this clonotype with many counts. The chain recombines TRBV20-1 with TRBJ1-5; 11 bases line up with TRBD1. Germline V CDR1 and CDR2: DFQATT, SNEGSKA (reference sequence). The V segment lost 6 bases and the J segment 9 bases; nucleotides outside the gene matches: 19. The CDR3 loop spans 17 amino acids. The CDR3 is CSARNTGTGGNMRPQHF. DNA for the CDR3: TGCAGTGCCCGAAACACCGGGACAGGGGGAAATATGCGGCCCCAGCATTTT.

The rearrangement joins TRBV18 to TRBJ2-5; D is unclear. The V end lost 7 bases, the J end lost 4 bases, and 13 bases lay between the germline ends. The CDR3 runs 13 residues. Germline V gene lookup returns CDR1 KGHSH and CDR2 LQKENI. CDR3 DNA sequence: TGTGCCAGCTTACGAGGCCTAGGAGAGACCCAGTACTTC. Residues: CASLRGLGETQYF. The whole variable domain, remainder taken from reference TRBV18 and TRBJ2-5, is NAGVMQNPRHLVRRRGQEARLRCSPMKGHSHVYWYRQLPEEGLKFMVYLQKENIIDESGMPKERFSAEFPKEGPSILRIQQVVRGDSAAYFCASLRGLGETQYFGPGTRLLVL.

The chain is built from TRBV29-1 and TRBJ2-5; D possibly corresponds to TRBD1 (7 bases). The germline gives CDR1 SQVTM, CDR2 ANQGSEA. This CDR3 has 14 amino acids. Trimming left V 3 bases short and J 5 bases short, with 16 bases between. The CDR3 loop is CSVDEEGAGETQYF. The CDR3 coding sequence is TGCAGCGTTGACGAGGAGGGGGCAGGGGAGACCCAGTACTTC.

This clonotype came up a few times. The gene calls are TRBV20-1 and TRBJ2-1; 8 bases are a match to TRBD2. This CDR3 is built from 15 residues. Germline V gene lookup returns CDR1 DFQATT and CDR2 SNEGSKA (reference sequence). Trimming cost V 2 bases and J 6 bases; bases outside gene matches: 9. The chain's CDR3 is CSARPGGGRLNEQFF. CDR3 sequence (DNA): TGCAGTGCTAGACCGGGCGGGGGGCGCCTCAATGAGCAGTTCTTC.